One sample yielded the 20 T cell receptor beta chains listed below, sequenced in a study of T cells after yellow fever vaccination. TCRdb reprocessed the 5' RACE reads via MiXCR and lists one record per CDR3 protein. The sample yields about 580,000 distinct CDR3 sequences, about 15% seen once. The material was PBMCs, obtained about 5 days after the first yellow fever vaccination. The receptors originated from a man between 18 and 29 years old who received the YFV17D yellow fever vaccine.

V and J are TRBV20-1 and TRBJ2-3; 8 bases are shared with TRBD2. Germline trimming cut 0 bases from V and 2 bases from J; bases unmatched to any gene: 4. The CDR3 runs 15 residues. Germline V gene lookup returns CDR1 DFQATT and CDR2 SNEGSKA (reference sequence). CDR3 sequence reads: CSARDRGGVTDTQYF. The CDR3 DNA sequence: TGCAGTGCTAGAGATCGGGGGGGGGTCACAGATACGCAGTATTTT.

The CDR3 loop is CASSPNGFGVGETQYF. The CDR3 DNA is TGTGCCAGCAGCCCCAATGGTTTTGGGGTGGGGGAGACCCAGTACTTC. The gene calls are TRBV5-4 and TRBJ2-5; D ambiguous. The CDR3 is 16 amino acids. V lost 4 bases, J lost 5 bases, and 21 bases lay in between. CDR1 and CDR2 (germline): SGHNT, YYREEE (reference sequence).

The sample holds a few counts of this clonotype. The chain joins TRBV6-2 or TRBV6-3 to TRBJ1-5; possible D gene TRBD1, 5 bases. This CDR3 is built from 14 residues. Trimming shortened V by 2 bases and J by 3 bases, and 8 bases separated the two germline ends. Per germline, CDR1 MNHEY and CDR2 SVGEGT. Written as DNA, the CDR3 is TGTGCCAGCAGTTACGGAGGGGACAATCAGCCCCAGCATTTT. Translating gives CASSYGGDNQPQHF.

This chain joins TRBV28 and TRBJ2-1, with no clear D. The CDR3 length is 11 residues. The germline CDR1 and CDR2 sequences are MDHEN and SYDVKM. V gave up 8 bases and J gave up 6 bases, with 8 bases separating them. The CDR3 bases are TGTGCCAGCGGTGGGCCCAATGAGCAGTTCTTC. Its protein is CASGGPNEQFF.

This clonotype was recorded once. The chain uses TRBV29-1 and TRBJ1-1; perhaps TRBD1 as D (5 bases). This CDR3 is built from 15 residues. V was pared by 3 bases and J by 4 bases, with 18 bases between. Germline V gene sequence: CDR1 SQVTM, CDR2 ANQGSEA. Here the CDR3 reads CSVDGTAWQATEAFF. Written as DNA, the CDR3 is TGCAGCGTTGACGGGACCGCATGGCAGGCCACTGAAGCTTTCTTT.

DNA for the CDR3: TGTGCCAGCAGCTTAGCGACAGGTTACTATGGCTACACCTTC. This translates into CASSLATGYYGYTF. The chain couples TRBV7-9 to TRBJ1-2; D possibly corresponds to TRBD1 (6 bases). This CDR3 spans 14 amino acids. Germline V gene lookup returns CDR1 SEHNR and CDR2 FQNEAQ (reference sequence). V gave up 0 bases and J gave up 3 bases, with 8 bases separating them.

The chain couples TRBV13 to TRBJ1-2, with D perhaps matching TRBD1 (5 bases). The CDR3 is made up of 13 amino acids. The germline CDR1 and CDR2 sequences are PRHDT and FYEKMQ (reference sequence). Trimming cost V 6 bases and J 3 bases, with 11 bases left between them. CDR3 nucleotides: TGTGCCAGCAGAGAAAGGGGTGACTATGGCTACACCTTC. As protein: CASRERGDYGYTF.

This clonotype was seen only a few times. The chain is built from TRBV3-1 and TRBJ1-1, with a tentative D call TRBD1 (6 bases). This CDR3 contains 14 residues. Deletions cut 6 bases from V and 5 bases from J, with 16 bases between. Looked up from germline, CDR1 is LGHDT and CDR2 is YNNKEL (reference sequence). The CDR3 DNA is TGTGCCAGCAGACAGGGTGGAGGATGGACTGAAGCTTTCTTT. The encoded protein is CASRQGGGWTEAFF. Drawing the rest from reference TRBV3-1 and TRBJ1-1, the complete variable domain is DTAVSQTPKYLVTQMGNDKSIKCEQNLGHDTMYWYKQDSKKFLKIMFSYNNKELIINETVPNRFSPKSPDKAHLNLHINSLELGDSAVYFCASRQGGGWTEAFFGQGTRLTVV.

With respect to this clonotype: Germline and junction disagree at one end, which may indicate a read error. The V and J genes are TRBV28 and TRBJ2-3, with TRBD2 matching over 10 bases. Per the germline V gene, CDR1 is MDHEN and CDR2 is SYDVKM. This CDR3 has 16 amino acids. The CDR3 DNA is TGTGCCAGCAGGTTATTAGCGGGGGGAAGTCCAGATACGCAGTATTTT. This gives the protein CASRLLAGGSPDTQYF.

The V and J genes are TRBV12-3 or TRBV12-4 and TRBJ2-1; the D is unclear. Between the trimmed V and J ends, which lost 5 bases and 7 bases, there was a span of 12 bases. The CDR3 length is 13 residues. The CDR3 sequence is CASSLRVLNEQFF. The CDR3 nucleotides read TGTGCCAGCAGTCTAAGGGTGTTGAATGAGCAGTTCTTC.

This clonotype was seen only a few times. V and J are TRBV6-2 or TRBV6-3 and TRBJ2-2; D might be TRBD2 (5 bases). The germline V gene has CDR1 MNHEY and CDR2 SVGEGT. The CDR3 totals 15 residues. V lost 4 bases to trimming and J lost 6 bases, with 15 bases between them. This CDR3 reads CASSSTRAAPGELFF. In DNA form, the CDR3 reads TGTGCCAGCAGTTCAACTAGGGCCGCGCCCGGGGAGCTGTTTTTT.

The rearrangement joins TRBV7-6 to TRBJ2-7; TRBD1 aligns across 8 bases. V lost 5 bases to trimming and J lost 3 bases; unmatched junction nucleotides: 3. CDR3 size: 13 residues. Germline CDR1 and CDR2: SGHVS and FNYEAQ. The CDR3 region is CASSADRGYEQYF. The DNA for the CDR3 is TGTGCCAGCAGCGCTGACAGGGGCTACGAGCAGTACTTC.

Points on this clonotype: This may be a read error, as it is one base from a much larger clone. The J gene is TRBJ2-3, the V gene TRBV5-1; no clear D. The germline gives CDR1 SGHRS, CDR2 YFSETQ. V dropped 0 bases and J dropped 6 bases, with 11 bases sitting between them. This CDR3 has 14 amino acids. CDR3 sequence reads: CASSLAMAADTQYF. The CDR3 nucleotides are TGCGCCAGCAGCTTGGCGATGGCAGCGGATACGCAGTATTTT.

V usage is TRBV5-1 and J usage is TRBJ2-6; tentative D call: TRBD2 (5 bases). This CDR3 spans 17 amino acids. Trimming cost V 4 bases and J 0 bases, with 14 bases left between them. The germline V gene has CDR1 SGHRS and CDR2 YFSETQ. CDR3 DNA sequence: TGCGCCAGCAGCACCGGCGGACTGAGCTCTGGGGCCAACGTCCTGACTTTC. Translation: CASSTGGLSSGANVLTF.

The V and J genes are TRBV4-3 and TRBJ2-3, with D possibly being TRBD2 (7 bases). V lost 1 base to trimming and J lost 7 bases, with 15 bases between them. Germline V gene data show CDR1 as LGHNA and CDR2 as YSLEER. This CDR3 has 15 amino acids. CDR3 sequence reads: CASSQGGGAGYTQYF. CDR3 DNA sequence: TGCGCCAGCAGCCAAGGAGGGGGGGCGGGGTATACGCAGTATTTT.

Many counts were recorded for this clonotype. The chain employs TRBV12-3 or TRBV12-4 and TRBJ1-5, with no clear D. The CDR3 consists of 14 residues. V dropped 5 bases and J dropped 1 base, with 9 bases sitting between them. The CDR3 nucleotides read TGTGCCAGCAGTGACGTACAGAGCAATCAGCCCCAGCATTTT. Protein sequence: CASSDVQSNQPQHF.

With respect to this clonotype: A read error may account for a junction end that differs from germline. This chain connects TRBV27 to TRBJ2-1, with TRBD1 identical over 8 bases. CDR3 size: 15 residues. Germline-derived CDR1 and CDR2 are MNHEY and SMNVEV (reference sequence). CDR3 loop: CASRLSQTGGDEQFF. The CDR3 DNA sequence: TGTGCCAGCAGATTATCCCAAACAGGGGGTGATGAGCAGTTCTTC.

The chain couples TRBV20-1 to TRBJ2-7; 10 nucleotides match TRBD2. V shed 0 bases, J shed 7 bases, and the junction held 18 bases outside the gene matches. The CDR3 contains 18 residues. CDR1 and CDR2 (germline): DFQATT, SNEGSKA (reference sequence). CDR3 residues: CSARDSQRASGGMSEQYV. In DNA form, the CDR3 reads TGCAGTGCTAGAGATTCCCAGAGGGCTAGCGGGGGTATGAGTGAGCAGTACGTC.

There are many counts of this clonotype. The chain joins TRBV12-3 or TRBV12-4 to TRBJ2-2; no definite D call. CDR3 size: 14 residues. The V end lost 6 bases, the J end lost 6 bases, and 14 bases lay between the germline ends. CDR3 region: CASSTPQRSGELFF. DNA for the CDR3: TGTGCCAGCAGCACCCCCCAACGCTCCGGGGAGCTGTTTTTT.

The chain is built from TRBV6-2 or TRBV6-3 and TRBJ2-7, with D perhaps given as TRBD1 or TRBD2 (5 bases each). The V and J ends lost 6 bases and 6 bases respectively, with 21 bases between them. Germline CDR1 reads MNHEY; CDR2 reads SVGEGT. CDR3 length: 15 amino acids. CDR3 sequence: CASSLGTQGVGEQYV. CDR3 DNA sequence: TGTGCCAGCAGCCTCGGGACCCAGGGTGTGGGCGAGCAGTACGTC.